The clone carrying this T cell receptor (beta chain) appeared once. The antigen is unknown. Possible read error: a much larger clone is one base away. This record comes from a study of Graves' ophthalmopathy and Graves' hyperthyroidism. Study summary: Peripheral blood sampling occurred at initial diagnosis, before any treatment.

All donors with ophthalmopathy were recorded as having moderate-to-severe activity, CAS ≥3, NOSPECS ≥4 and a duration under 3 months. Excluded were patients with other autoimmune diseases, uncontrolled infections, pregnancy or lactation. The study amplified TCR beta CDR3 regions using RNA transcripts. HTBI primers were employed in first-round RT-PCR, then a second-round multiplex PCR followed. TCRdb re-derived calls from the multiplex PCR reads in MiXCR, one entry per CDR3 protein. The sample contains over 650,000 distinct CDR3 sequences, 35% to 50% of which appear only once. Germline V gene sequence: CDR1 SNHLY, CDR2 FYNNEI. The V end was cut by 0 bases, the J end by 2 bases, with 8 bases between. This CDR3 comprises 16 residues. Overall study findings and caveats: Most expanded thyroid clonotypes above 0.001 frequency also appeared in blood.

The sample was peripheral blood. V is TRBV2 and J is TRBJ1-6; D is unresolved. This clonotype originated in an adult man with Graves' ophthalmopathy. CDR3 sequence: CASSEAGWTYNSPLHF. In DNA, the CDR3 is TGTGCCAGCAGTGAAGCAGGGTGGACCTATAATTCACCCCTCCACTTT.